This T cell receptor (beta chain) was documented in a study of cytomegalovirus exposure and HLA in healthy donors. PCR involved 60 Vbeta and 13 Jbeta primers. Produced via immunoSEQ multiplex PCR; TCRdb's table is partial and in-frame only. The sample consists of fewer than 30,000 clones, approximately 62% of them appearing once. From germline, CDR1 is MNHNS and CDR2 SASEGT. Trimming pared 0 bases from V and 0 bases from J, leaving 6 bases between. The CDR3 is made up of 15 amino acids. This chain joins TRBV6-1 and TRBJ1-3; D remains unclear. The material sequenced was PBMCs. The receptor comes from a male donor in good health and CMV-seropositive. CDR3 in DNA: TGTGCCAGCAGTGAAGCCCCCAGCTCTGGAAACACCATATATTTT. Translated, it gives CASSEAPSSGNTIYF.